This T cell receptor (beta chain) was documented in a study of CD8 T cells in Susac syndrome (dated by TCRdb to between 2018 and 2021). For the wider study: Whether CD8+ T cell activation and differentiation in Susac syndrome was antigen driven was tested using repertoire sequencing. CD8+ T cell repertoire clonality was compared between about a dozen healthy donors, approximately 14 Susac syndrome patients and 15 multiple sclerosis patients. Beyond this particular receptor, the publication reports: The study acknowledged that relatively few individuals were included in the TCR sequencing and HLA analysis.

Germline trimming: 2 bases from V, 5 bases from J; junction bases outside gene matches: 5. The CDR3 covers 17 residues, taking in both the cysteine and the phenylalanine. The entry retains the CDR3 DNA only, 51 bases that are in frame from base 1. CDR1 KGHSH and CDR2 LQKENI were looked up in the germline V gene. Details on this clonotype: The clone's antigen remains unknown. No much larger clone is present one base from it, and per-base qualities are unavailable.

High-throughput TCR beta sequencing profiled peripheral blood CD8+ and CD4+ T cells from healthy donors, Susac syndrome patients and multiple sclerosis patients. The multiple sclerosis controls were treatment-naive patients who had stable or active relapsing-remitting disease and met the revised McDonald criteria. Bulk CD8+ and CD4+ T cells were purified by magnetic negative isolation, whereas CD8+ TEMRA cells were enriched by FACS. Blood was collected in EDTA tubes and processed within 24 hours, with PBMCs isolated through density gradient centrifugation. PBMCs destined for TCR sequencing were cryopreserved in liquid nitrogen and later thawed in a 37 °C water bath. Purity of sorted or isolated CD4+, CD8+ and CD8+ TEMRA cells was at least 90%. RNA was extracted using the RNeasy kit, and about 0.45 to 1 microgram was reverse transcribed with random hexamers. The immunoSEQ multiplex PCR assay, covering 54 Vbeta and 13 Jbeta segments, was used to amplify TCR beta CDR3 regions. Bias from PCR amplification was corrected by using a synthetic template baseline for primer optimization and for computational correction. Concerning the study's data processing: Reads were annotated to V, D and J genes per IMGT and analyzed with immunoSEQ Analyzer, keeping only productive sequences. Clonality was computed as one minus Shannon entropy normalized by log2 of the number of productive unique sequences. For each patient and control, public and private clones were evaluated within the 100 most prevalent clones. A clone was defined as Susac-specific if it was absent from the healthy and MS cohorts, from over 1,000 published viral clones and from other ImmuneACCESS disease sequences. TCRdb reran the public reads through fastp at Q25 and MiXCR, keeping productive beta chains. Rows with one shared CDR3 protein collapse into an entry with the most common genes and DNA. The V and J calls reflect TCRdb's pipeline rather than the authors' work. The sample has about 300,000 distinct CDR3 sequences on record, about 88% of them singletons. The ten largest clones take up over 0.1% of the sample.

This chain joins TRBV18 to TRBJ2-1; 14 bases in between match TRBD2. This clonotype was obtained from a human donor with multiple sclerosis. Sequencing input: CD8+ T cells from PBMCs. This receptor has the CDR3 CASSPRTSGRQNNEQFF. The sequence in DNA is TGTGCCAGCTCACCAAGGACTAGCGGGAGGCAAAACAATGAGCAGTTCTTC.